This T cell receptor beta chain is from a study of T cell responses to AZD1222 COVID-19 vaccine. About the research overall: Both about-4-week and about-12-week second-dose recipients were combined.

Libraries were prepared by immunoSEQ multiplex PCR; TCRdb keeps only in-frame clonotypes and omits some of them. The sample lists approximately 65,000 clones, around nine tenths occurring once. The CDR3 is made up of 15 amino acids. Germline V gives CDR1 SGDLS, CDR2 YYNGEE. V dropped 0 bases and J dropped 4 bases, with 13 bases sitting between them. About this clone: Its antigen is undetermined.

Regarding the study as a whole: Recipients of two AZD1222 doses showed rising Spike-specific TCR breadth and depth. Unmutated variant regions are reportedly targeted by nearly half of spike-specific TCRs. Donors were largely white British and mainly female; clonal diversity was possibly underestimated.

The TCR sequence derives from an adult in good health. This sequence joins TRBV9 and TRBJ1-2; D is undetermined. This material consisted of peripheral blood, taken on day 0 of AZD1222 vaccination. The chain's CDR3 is CASSVGGGSTYGYTF. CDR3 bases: TGTGCCAGCAGCGTAGGGGGAGGCTCGACCTATGGCTACACCTTC. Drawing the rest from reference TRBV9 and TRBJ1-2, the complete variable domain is DSGVTQTPKHLITATGQRVTLRCSPRSGDLSVYWYQQSLDQGLQFLIQYYNGEERAKGNILERFSAQQFPDLHSELNLSSLELGDSALYFCASSVGGGSTYGYTFGSGTRLTVV.